This T cell receptor beta chain was recovered during a study of blood T cells in healthy people across ages. A few counts support this clonotype. CDR3 length equals 14 residues. Germline CDR1 reads SGHRS; CDR2 reads YFSETQ. For the second PCR, which ran for roughly 7 to 11 cycles, a sample-barcoded 5' primer and a J-beta primer mix were used. TCRdb re-analysed the 5' RACE reads in MiXCR, keeping a single row per CDR3 protein. The table records 550,000 to 750,000 distinct CDR3 sequences, 20% to 25% of them present only once. The receptor's source is a man in his 70s in good health. This chain joins TRBV5-1 and TRBJ2-5, with D uncertain. TRBJ2-1 matches the DNA end more closely, so the J call is doubtful. Sequencing used blood. The CDR3 DNA is TGCGCCAGCAGCTTGGTTCGGACCAAGGATGAGCAGTTCTTC. Its translation: CASSLVRTKDEQFF.